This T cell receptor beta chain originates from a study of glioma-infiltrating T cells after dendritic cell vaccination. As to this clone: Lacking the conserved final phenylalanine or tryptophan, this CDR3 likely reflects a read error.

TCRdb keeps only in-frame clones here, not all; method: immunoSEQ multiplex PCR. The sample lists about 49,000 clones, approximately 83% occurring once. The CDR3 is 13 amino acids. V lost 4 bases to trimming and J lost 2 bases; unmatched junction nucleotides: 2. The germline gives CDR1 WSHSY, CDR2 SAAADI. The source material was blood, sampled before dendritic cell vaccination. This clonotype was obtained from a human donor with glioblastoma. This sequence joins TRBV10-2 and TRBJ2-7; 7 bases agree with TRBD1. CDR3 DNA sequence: TGCGCCAGCAGTGCAGACAGGGCCTACGAGCAGTACCTC. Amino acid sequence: CASSADRAYEQYL.